The source of this TCR beta chain is a study of T cell responses to AZD1222 COVID-19 vaccine. Across the study: Second-dose timings of about 4 or about 12 weeks were pooled. Study results and caveats: Receipt of two AZD1222 doses was followed by a rise in Spike-specific TCR breadth and depth.

With regard to this clone: Antigen specificity is unknown.

Clones were sequenced by immunoSEQ multiplex PCR, and TCRdb holds only the in-frame ones, with some missing. The top ten hold 9.8% of the sample, which has about 120,000 clones, about 90% seen once. The material was peripheral blood, obtained on day 0 of AZD1222 vaccination. This receptor was taken from an adult in good health.

The CDR3 nucleotides read TGTGCCAGCAGCCCGCGGGACCAGAAATCTCAAAACACCGGGGAGCTGTTTTTT. Translating gives CASSPRDQKSQNTGELFF. This chain uses TRBV7-9 with TRBJ2-2, with a weak D call TRBD2 (6 bases). The CDR3 consists of 18 residues. CDR1 and CDR2 from the germline V gene are SEHNR and FQNEAQ (reference sequence). The V and J ends lost 5 bases and 2 bases respectively, with 21 bases between them.